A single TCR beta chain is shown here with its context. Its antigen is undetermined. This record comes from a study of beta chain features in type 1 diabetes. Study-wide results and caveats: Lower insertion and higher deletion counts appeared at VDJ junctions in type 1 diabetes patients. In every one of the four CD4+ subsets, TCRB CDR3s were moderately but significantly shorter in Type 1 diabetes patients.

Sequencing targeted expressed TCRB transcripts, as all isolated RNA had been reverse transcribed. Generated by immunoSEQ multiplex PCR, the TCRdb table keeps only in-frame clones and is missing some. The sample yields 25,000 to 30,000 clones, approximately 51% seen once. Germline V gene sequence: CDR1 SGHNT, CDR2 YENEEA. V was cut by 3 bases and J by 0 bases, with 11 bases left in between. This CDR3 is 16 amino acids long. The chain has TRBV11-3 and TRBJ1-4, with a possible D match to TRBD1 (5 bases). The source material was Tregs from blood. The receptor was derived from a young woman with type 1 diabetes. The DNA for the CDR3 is TGTGCCAGCAGCTTCGGGGGGTTTGCAACTAATGAAAAACTGTTTTTT. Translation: CASSFGGFATNEKLFF.